The clone carrying this T cell receptor (beta chain) was counted at least ten times. This entry comes from a study of T-cell reconstitution after alpha-beta-depleted transplantation in children. Unique molecular identifiers were built into the TCRbeta library. TCRdb fed the PCR reads into MiXCR, producing one record per CDR3 protein. In the table there are approximately 640,000 distinct CDR3 sequences, 16% of which are singletons. CDR3 length equals 16 residues. Germline V gene lookup returns CDR1 MGHDK and CDR2 SYGVNS. Trimming took off 1 base at V and 3 bases at J, with 13 bases between the two ends.

This sample comprised PBMCs from the stem cell graft donor, obtained from the stem cell graft. The sequence was collected from a human donor who donated a stem cell graft to a child with acute myeloid leukemia. The gene calls are TRBV25-1 and TRBJ2-1; D is unclear. In DNA, the CDR3 is TGTGCCAGCAGTGAATCTTTGCGGAGCTACTACAATGAGCAGTTCTTC. Translating it yields CASSESLRSYYNEQFF.